Each of the 21 T cell receptor beta chains below was sequenced from the same sample in a study of cytomegalovirus exposure and HLA in healthy donors. PCR involved 60 Vbeta and 13 Jbeta primers. The method was immunoSEQ multiplex PCR; TCRdb's version includes in-frame clones alone and lacks a portion of them. This sample yields roughly 110,000 clones, of which over 75% are seen a single time; roughly 9.8% belongs to the top ten. The sequencing input was PBMCs. These TCRs come from a man aged 40-49 years in good health and CMV-seropositive.

The chain carries TRBV7-6 and TRBJ2-7; TRBD1 is a possible D gene (6 bases). The V and J ends lost 2 bases and 0 bases respectively, with 11 bases between them. The CDR3 runs 15 residues. CDR1 is SGHVS, CDR2 FNYEAQ, per germline. The CDR3 DNA is TGTGCCAGCAGCTTATTGGGGGACACCTCCTACGAGCAGTACTTC. This encodes CASSLLGDTSYEQYF.

The chain employs TRBV7-3 and TRBJ1-1; D may be TRBD1 (5 bases). Trimming took 3 bases from V and 4 from J, leaving 9 bases between them. CDR1 and CDR2 from the germline V gene are SGHTA and FQGTGA. The CDR3 spans 13 residues. CDR3 sequence: CASSLSQGTEAFF. CDR3 sequence (DNA): TGTGCCAGCAGCTTGTCCCAGGGCACTGAAGCTTTCTTT.

The J gene is TRBJ1-2, the V gene TRBV5-6; 10 bases map to TRBD1. The CDR3 is 17 amino acids. Germline CDR1 reads SGHDT; CDR2 reads YYEEEE. The junction had 8 bases not matched to a gene; V was cut back by 1 base and J by 2 bases. CDR3: CASSLFRGTGANYGYTF. The CDR3 nucleotides read TGTGCCAGCAGCTTGTTCCGCGGGACAGGGGCGAACTATGGCTACACCTTC.

This clone was detected only once. This chain uses TRBV7-2 with TRBJ2-5; 10 bases are a match to TRBD2. CDR1 and CDR2 from the germline V gene are SGHTA and FQGNSA. The CDR3 is 14 residues long. The junction had 6 bases not matched to a gene; V was cut back by 4 bases and J by 7 bases. The CDR3 spells CASSSSGGAATQYF. CDR3 DNA: TGTGCCAGCAGCTCGAGCGGGGGGGCGGCGACCCAGTACTTC.

The J gene is TRBJ2-6, the V gene TRBV7-6; D may be TRBD2 (5 bases). V was trimmed by 10 bases and J by 0 bases, leaving 16 bases between them. CDR1 is SGHVS and CDR2 is FNYEAQ in the germline V gene. The CDR3 contains 16 residues. The CDR3 bases are TGTGCCACCGGCGAGGGCGCGAGCTCTGGGGCCAACGTCCTGACTTTC. It translates to CATGEGASSGANVLTF.

This clone appeared a single time. This rearrangement joins TRBV13 to TRBJ2-7, with no clear D. Deletions cut 5 bases from V and 0 bases from J, with 11 bases between. Germline assignment: CDR1 PRHDT and CDR2 FYEKMQ (reference sequence). There are 14 residues in the CDR3. CDR3 in amino acids: CASSLSGLSYEQYF. The CDR3 DNA reads TGTGCCAGCAGCCTCTCGGGTCTCTCCTACGAGCAGTACTTC.

V and J are TRBV28 and TRBJ2-7, with 7 bases identical to TRBD2. The CDR3 is 13 residues long. The junction had 6 bases not matched to a gene; V was cut back by 7 bases and J by 3 bases. Germline-derived CDR1 and CDR2 are MDHEN and SYDVKM. CDR3 nucleotides: TGTGCCAGCATCGGCCCGGGGGGCTACGAGCAGTACTTC. It specifies CASIGPGGYEQYF.

The chain is built from TRBV10-2 and TRBJ2-3; 8 nucleotides align to TRBD2. The CDR3 consists of 17 residues. The germline V gene encodes CDR1 WSHSY and CDR2 SAAADI. Trimming at V came to 6 bases and at J to 2 bases, leaving 13 bases not matched to a gene. The CDR3: CASRSRGAGGLTDTQYF. The CDR3 DNA is TGCGCCAGCAGATCCCGGGGGGCGGGGGGACTCACAGATACGCAGTATTTT.

The chain joins TRBV29-1 to TRBJ1-2, with a possible D match to TRBD1 (5 bases). V gave up 2 bases and J gave up 0 bases, with 13 bases separating them. Germline assignment: CDR1 SQVTM and CDR2 ANQGSEA. CDR3 size: 15 residues. The CDR3 sequence is CSVERERTTNYGYTF. The CDR3 coding sequence is TGCAGCGTTGAAAGGGAAAGGACAACTAACTATGGCTACACCTTC.

The chain employs TRBV7-3 and TRBJ2-3; 11 bases agree with TRBD2. The V gene end was trimmed by 5 bases and the J gene end by 1 base; junction bases not matched to a gene: 2. CDR1 and CDR2 (germline): SGHTA, FQGTGA. The CDR3 runs to 15 residues. The CDR3 nucleotides are TGTGCCAGCAGCGAACTAGCGGGGGGCACAGATACGCAGTATTTT. This translates into CASSELAGGTDTQYF.

The V gene is TRBV28, the J gene TRBJ2-3; 8 bases are a match to TRBD2. Germline CDR1 MDHEN, CDR2 SYDVKM. The length of the CDR3 is 18 residues. V shed 6 bases and J 4 bases; nucleotides not matched to a gene: 18. The CDR3 coding sequence is TGTGCCAGCAGGCGACCGAGCACGAGCGGGGGCTTTTCAGATACGCAGTATTTT. Translated, it gives CASRRPSTSGGFSDTQYF.

V and J are TRBV4-3 and TRBJ2-7; 8 positions match TRBD1. The germline V gene has CDR1 LGHNA and CDR2 YSLEER. This CDR3 is built from 15 residues. Trimming cost V 1 base and J 4 bases; bases outside gene matches: 6. The CDR3 DNA reads TGCGCCAGCAGCCAAGTAAGTGGACAGGGTTACGAGCAGTACTTC. Translated: CASSQVSGQGYEQYF.

This clone was seen more than once but under ten times. The rearrangement joins TRBV7-9 to TRBJ1-2; 9 nucleotides agree with TRBD1. V lost 3 bases and J lost 5; bases outside the gene matches: 4. Germline loops: CDR1 SEHNR, CDR2 FQNEAQ (reference sequence). This CDR3 comprises 14 residues. The CDR3 here is CASSFPGTGYGYTF. DNA of the CDR3: TGTGCCAGCAGCTTTCCCGGGACAGGGTATGGCTACACCTTC.

The chain combines TRBV28 with TRBJ2-2; 8 nucleotides align to TRBD2. The CDR3 has 14 residues. CDR1 is MDHEN and CDR2 is SYDVKM in the germline V gene. V was pared by 6 bases and J by 6 bases, with 6 bases of the junction left unmatched. CDR3 bases: TGTGCCAGCAGAAGGAGAGCGGGGGCCGGGGAGCTGTTTTTT. Protein: CASRRRAGAGELFF.

The count of this clone is one. The rearrangement uses TRBV7-9 and TRBJ2-1; possible D gene TRBD2, 5 bases. From germline, CDR1 is SEHNR and CDR2 FQNEAQ (reference sequence). CDR3 length: 15 amino acids. Trimming removed 1 base from V and 0 bases from J, with 7 bases in between. CDR3: CASSLVGSSYNEQFF. CDR3 in DNA: TGTGCCAGCAGCTTAGTAGGGAGCTCCTACAATGAGCAGTTCTTC.

This clone was detected a few times. J is TRBJ2-3 and V is TRBV21-1; the table assigns TRBD1, which was not confirmed against the DNA. TRBV21-1 is assigned pseudogene status. The length of the CDR3 is 14 residues. CDR3 region: CASRQPWGADTQYF. The CDR3 DNA is TGTGCCAGCAGACAACCATGGGGCGCAGATACGCAGTATTTT.

This rearrangement joins TRBV7-9 to TRBJ2-5, with TRBD1 matching 8 bases. The CDR3 spans 13 residues. From germline, CDR1 is SEHNR and CDR2 FQNEAQ (reference sequence). The J segment lost 2 bases and the V segment lost 8 bases, leaving 4 bases of the junction unmatched. The CDR3 DNA sequence: TGTGCCAGCCGCCGACAGGGGCAAGAGACCCAGTACTTC. Translating gives CASRRQGQETQYF.

The rearrangement links TRBV6-6 to TRBJ2-5; the match to TRBD2 covers 8 bases. The J call may be incorrect, as the DNA end agrees better with TRBJ2-7. The germline gives CDR1 MNHNY, CDR2 SVGAGI (reference sequence). The CDR3 totals 16 residues. The CDR3 DNA sequence: TGTGCCAGCAGTTCAGGGGCGGGGGGACGATTCTACGAGCAGTACTTC. Encoded protein: CASSSGAGGRFYEQYF.

The rearrangement uses TRBV2 and TRBJ1-5; D is undetermined. The germline gives CDR1 SNHLY, CDR2 FYNNEI. CDR3 size: 12 residues. Trimming took 7 bases from V and 4 from J, leaving 8 bases between them. The CDR3 reads CASTVRNQPQHF. In DNA form, the CDR3 reads TGTGCCAGCACTGTCAGAAATCAGCCCCAGCATTTT.

The rearrangement joins TRBV27 to TRBJ1-1; 8 bases align to TRBD1. CDR1 and CDR2 (germline): MNHEY, SMNVEV (reference sequence). Losses at the gene ends were 1 base for V and 2 bases for J; bases not matched to a gene: 12. The CDR3 loop spans 18 amino acids. The CDR3 sequence: CASSLFGRGTGGNTEAFF. Written as DNA, the CDR3 is TGTGCCAGCAGTTTATTTGGTCGCGGGACAGGAGGAAACACTGAAGCTTTCTTT.

The chain joins TRBV9 to TRBJ1-6; 8 nucleotides align to TRBD1. V lost 0 bases and J lost 7; bases outside the gene matches: 3. Germline V gene data show CDR1 as SGDLS and CDR2 as YYNGEE. The CDR3 consists of 15 residues. The CDR3 sequence: CASSVGQGLNSPLHF. CDR3 DNA: TGTGCCAGCAGCGTAGGACAGGGGTTGAATTCACCCCTCCACTTT.